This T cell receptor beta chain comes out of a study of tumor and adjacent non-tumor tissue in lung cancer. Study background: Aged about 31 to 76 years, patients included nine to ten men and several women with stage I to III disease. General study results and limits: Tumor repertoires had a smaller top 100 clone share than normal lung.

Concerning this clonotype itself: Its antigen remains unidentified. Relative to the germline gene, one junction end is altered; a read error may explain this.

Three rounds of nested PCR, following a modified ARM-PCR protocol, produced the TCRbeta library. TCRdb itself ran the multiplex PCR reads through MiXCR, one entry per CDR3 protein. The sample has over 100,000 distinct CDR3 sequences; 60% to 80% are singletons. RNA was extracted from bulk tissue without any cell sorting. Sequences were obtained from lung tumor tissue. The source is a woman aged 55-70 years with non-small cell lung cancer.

CDR3 nucleotide sequence: TGTGCCAGTAGCTTAGATCCAGCAGGTAATCAGCCCCAGTATTTT. The encoded protein is CASSLDPAGNQPQYF. The V call is TRBV11-2, the J call TRBJ1-5; D uncertain. The DNA end favors TRBJ2-3, so the J call may be wrong. Germline-derived CDR1 and CDR2 are SGHAT and FQNNGV. This CDR3 spans 15 amino acids.